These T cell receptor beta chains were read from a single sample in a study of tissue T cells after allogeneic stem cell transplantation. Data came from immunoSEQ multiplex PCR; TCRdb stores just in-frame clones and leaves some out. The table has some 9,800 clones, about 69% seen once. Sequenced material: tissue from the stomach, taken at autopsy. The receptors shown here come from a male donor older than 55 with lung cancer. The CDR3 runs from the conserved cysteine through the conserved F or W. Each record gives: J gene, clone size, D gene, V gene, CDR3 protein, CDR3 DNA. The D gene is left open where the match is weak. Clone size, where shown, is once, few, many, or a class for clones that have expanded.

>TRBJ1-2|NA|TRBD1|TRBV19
CASSMSPLTGGRYGYTF
TGTGCCAGTAGTATGTCTCCCTTGACAGGGGGGAGATATGGCTACACCTTC
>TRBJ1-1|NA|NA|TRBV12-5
CASSGGGSHTEAFF
TGTGCTAGTTCTGGAGGGGGAAGTCACACTGAAGCTTTCTTT
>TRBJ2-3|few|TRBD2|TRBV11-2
CASSLYTGTSMGDTQYF
TGTGCCAGCAGCTTGTACACCGGGACTAGCATGGGAGATACGCAGTATTTT
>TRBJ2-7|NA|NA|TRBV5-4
CASSFSGSGPQYF
TGTGCCAGCAGCTTTTCCGGCAGCGGACCCCAGTACTTC
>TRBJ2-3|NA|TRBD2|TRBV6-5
CASSWRGANGDTQYF
TGTGCCAGCAGTTGGCGGGGGGCCAACGGGGATACGCAGTATTTT
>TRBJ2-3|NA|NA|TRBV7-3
CASSFGLAGTDTQYF
TGTGCCAGCAGCTTCGGGCTAGCAGGCACAGATACGCAGTATTTT
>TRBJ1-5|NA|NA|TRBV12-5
CASGSSLGATNQPQHF
TGTGCTAGTGGTTCGTCCTTAGGGGCGACCAATCAGCCCCAGCATTTT
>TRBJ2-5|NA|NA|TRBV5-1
CASSLDRLFQETQYF
TGCGCCAGCAGCTTGGACAGACTCTTCCAAGAGACCCAGTACTTC
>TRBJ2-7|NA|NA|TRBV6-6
CASSILTISYEQYF
TGTGCCAGCAGTATCTTAACGATCTCCTACGAGCAGTACTTC
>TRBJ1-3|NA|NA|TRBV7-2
CASSLGPEGSIYF
TGTGCCAGCAGCTTAGGTCCGGAAGGATCCATATATTTT
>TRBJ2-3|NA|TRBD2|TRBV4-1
CASSQDPVFLAGGRDTQYF
TGCGCCAGCAGCCAAGATCCGGTCTTCCTAGCGGGGGGTAGGGATACGCAGTATTTT
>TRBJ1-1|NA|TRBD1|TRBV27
CASRAGTGVFEAFF
TGTGCCAGCAGAGCCGGGACAGGGGTTTTTGAAGCTTTCTTT
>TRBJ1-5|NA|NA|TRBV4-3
CASSQEMDGPQHF
TGCGCCAGCAGCCAAGAGATGGATGGGCCCCAGCATTTT
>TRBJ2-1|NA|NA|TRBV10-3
CAISIDKYNEQFF
TGTGCCATCAGTATAGACAAGTACAATGAGCAGTTCTTC
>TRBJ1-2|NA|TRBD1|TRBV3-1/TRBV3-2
CASSPQPTGAGYGYTF
TGTGCCAGCAGCCCGCAACCGACAGGGGCCGGCTATGGCTACACCTTC
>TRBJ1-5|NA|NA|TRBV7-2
CATPQDRYSNQPQHF
TGTGCCACTCCCCAGGACAGATATAGCAATCAGCCCCAGCATTTT
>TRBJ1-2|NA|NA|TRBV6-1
CASSEWLANYGYTF
TGTGCCAGCAGTGAATGGCTAGCTAACTATGGCTACACCTTC
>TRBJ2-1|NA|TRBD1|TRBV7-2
CASSLWTGDNEQFF
TGTGCCAGCAGCTTATGGACAGGGGACAATGAGCAGTTCTTC
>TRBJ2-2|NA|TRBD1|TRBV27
CASRHHPTTGAGELFF
TGTGCCAGCAGACACCACCCAACGACAGGGGCCGGGGAGCTGTTTTTT
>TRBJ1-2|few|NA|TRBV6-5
CASTPSTTGFYGYTF
TGTGCCAGCACCCCAAGTACGACAGGCTTTTATGGCTACACCTTC
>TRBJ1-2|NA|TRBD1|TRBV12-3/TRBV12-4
CASSPTGVYGYTF
TGTGCCAGCAGTCCGACAGGGGTCTATGGCTACACCTTC
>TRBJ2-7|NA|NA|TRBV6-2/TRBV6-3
CASSYWGVGFGRGEQYF
TGTGCCAGCAGTTACTGGGGAGTCGGCTTCGGCCGGGGTGAGCAGTACTTC